The clone carrying this TCR beta chain has only a few counts. Its matching antigen is unknown. Sequence at one end of the junction differs from germline and may be a read error. The sample is drawn from a study of T-cell reconstitution after alpha-beta-depleted transplantation in children. Study-wide results and caveats: At the one-year point after transplant, T-cell counts and TCRbeta diversity were found to come mostly from T cells that had been newly produced. Alpha-beta T cells present about two months after transplant were reported to originate from several hundred expanded graft clones.

Researchers prepared the TCRbeta library using unique molecular identifiers, the study reports. TCRdb reprocessed the PCR reads with MiXCR, giving one entry per CDR3 protein. The sample has around 600,000 distinct CDR3 sequences, 23% seen once. The CDR3 extends over 14 amino acids. The germline CDR1 and CDR2 sequences are MGHDK and SYGVNS. The TCR comes from a boy younger than two who had a stem cell transplant for acute myeloid leukemia, so the T cells may come from the graft donor. The V call is TRBV25-1, the J call TRBJ1-5, with D possibly being TRBD1 (6 bases). The sequenced sample was PBMCs, mostly from graft donor cells, obtained 360 days after TCRalphabeta/CD19-depleted stem cell transplant. DNA of the CDR3: TGTGCCAGTGCCATGGCAGGGGATAATCGGCCCCAGCATTTT. Protein: CASAMAGDNRPQHF.